A selection of T cell receptor beta chains follows, all from one sample in a study of neurological immune-mediated disorders. MiXCR was run by TCRdb on the 5' RACE reads, yielding one entry per CDR3 protein. This sample has about 62,000 distinct CDR3 sequences, with 3.7% found just once. Material: PBMCs. Receptors originate from a woman in her forties or fifties with multiple sclerosis. The CDR3 runs from the conserved cysteine through the conserved F or W. The order of the fields is V gene, D gene, J gene, clone size, CDR3 DNA, CDR3 protein. D genes are given only for firm matches. Not every row has a clone size; where given, it reads once, few, many or a size class.

TRBV20-1	-	TRBJ2-1	many	TGCAGTGCTAGTCACTCGAGCTCCTACAATGAGCAGTTCTTC	CSASHSSSYNEQFF
TRBV20-1	-	TRBJ1-1	many	TGCAGTGCTAGACAGGAACCGGGCACTGAAGCTTTCTTT	CSARQEPGTEAFF
TRBV20-1	TRBD1	TRBJ1-5	many	TGCAGTGCTAGAGGGGGGACAGGCGAAAGGCCCCAGCATTTT	CSARGGTGERPQHF
TRBV20-1	-	TRBJ1-5	-	TGCAGTGCGACGTTGGGGTCTTTTAGCAATCAGCCCCAGAATTTT	CSATLGSFSNQPQNF
TRBV12-3/TRBV12-4	-	TRBJ2-2	many	TGTGCCAGCAGCTTACGGGGCACGAACACCGGGGAGCTGTTTTTT	CASSLRGTNTGELFF
TRBV3-1	TRBD1	TRBJ1-5	few	TGTGCCAGCAGCCAAGGACGGGGACAGACTCTCAATCAGCCCCAGCATTTT	CASSQGRGQTLNQPQHF
TRBV20-1	-	TRBJ2-3	many	TGCAGTGCTAGTGGGGACACAGATACGCAGTATTTT	CSASGDTDTQYF
TRBV5-4	TRBD2	TRBJ2-7	few	TGTGCCAGCAGCCTTAGCGGGAGGAGCTACGAGCAGTACTTC	CASSLSGRSYEQYF
TRBV29-1	TRBD1	TRBJ2-5	many	TGCAGCGTTGAGGACCTACAGGGGGCTGGAGAGACCCAGTACTTC	CSVEDLQGAGETQYF
TRBV20-1	-	TRBJ2-1	many	TGCAGTGCTATGGCCTACAATGAGCAGTTCTTC	CSAMAYNEQFF
TRBV10-3	TRBD1	TRBJ1-5	many	TGTGCCATCAGCCGGGACAGCAAAAATCAGCCCCAGCATTTT	CAISRDSKNQPQHF
TRBV20-1	-	TRBJ1-1	few	TGCAGTGCTAGAGAGGTGGGGGACACTGAAGCTTTCTTT	CSAREVGDTEAFF
TRBV5-1	-	TRBJ2-3	many	TGCGCCAGCAGCTTGGAGGGCAGGGGAGGATCAGATACGCAGTATTTT	CASSLEGRGGSDTQYF
TRBV7-8	TRBD2	TRBJ2-3	-	TGTGCCAGCAGCCTCGGACTAGCGGGAGTCGTTGCAGATACGCAGTATTTT	CASSLGLAGVVADTQYF
TRBV6-2/TRBV6-3	-	TRBJ2-7	many	TGTGCCACCCAAGGAACAGGGATCGAGCAGTACTTC	CATQGTGIEQYF
TRBV18	TRBD1	TRBJ2-2	many	TGTGCCAGCTCACCCCCCCGGGACAGACCCAACGGGGAGCTGTTTTTT	CASSPPRDRPNGELFF
TRBV7-2	-	TRBJ1-3	few	TGTGCCAGCAGCTCTAGGGGGAACACCATATATTTT	CASSSRGNTIYF
TRBV20-1	TRBD2	TRBJ2-3	many	TGCAGTGCTAGGGCAGCGGGAGGCTCAGATACGCAGTATTTT	CSARAAGGSDTQYF
TRBV24-1	-	TRBJ1-2	many	TGTGCCACCAGTGATTTTAACTATGGCTACACCTTC	CATSDFNYGYTF
TRBV3-1	TRBD2	TRBJ2-7	many	TGTGCCAGCAGCCATGTCGGGACAGCTCATAGCGGGAGGCACGAGCAGTACTTC	CASSHVGTAHSGRHEQYF
TRBV9	-	TRBJ2-5	many	TGTGCCAGCAGCGAAACGGGACACCCGAGGGAGACCCAGTACTTC	CASSETGHPRETQYF
TRBV2	-	TRBJ1-2	many	TGTGCCAGCCGCGGGGACGTTTACTATGGCTACACCTTC	CASRGDVYYGYTF
TRBV7-2	TRBD1	TRBJ1-2	many	TGTGCCAGCAGCTTAACAACCGTGGGACAGAACTACACCTTC	CASSLTTVGQNYTF
TRBV7-9	-	TRBJ2-3	few	TGTGCCAGCAGCCGCCTTAGGCCCTCCACAGATACGCAGTATTTT	CASSRLRPSTDTQYF
TRBV5-1	TRBD2	TRBJ2-1	many	TGCGCCAGCAGCTTGTTGACTAGCGGGACCTACAATGAGCAGTTCTTC	CASSLLTSGTYNEQFF
TRBV3-1	TRBD2	TRBJ2-1	many	TGTGCCAGCAGCCGGGGACTAGCGGGCCTTGATGAGCAGTTCTTC	CASSRGLAGLDEQFF
TRBV18	-	TRBJ1-5	many	TGTGCCAGCTCAGTAAATCAGGGGAGCAATCAGCCCCAGCATTTT	CASSVNQGSNQPQHF
TRBV7-2	-	TRBJ2-3	many	TGTGCCAGCAGCTTAGAGGGTAGGGGCGGTACAGATACGCAGTATTTT	CASSLEGRGGTDTQYF
TRBV12-3/TRBV12-4	-	TRBJ2-1	many	TGTGCCAGCAGTTTCAGGACCCCACTTGATGAGCAGTTCTTC	CASSFRTPLDEQFF
TRBV7-9	-	TRBJ2-2	many	TGTGCCAGCAGCTTATCCCCCGGGGAGCTGTTTTTT	CASSLSPGELFF
TRBV7-3	TRBD2	TRBJ2-2	many	TGTGCCAGCAGCTTTCTAGCGGACACCGGGGAGCTGTTTTTT	CASSFLADTGELFF
TRBV24-1	TRBD2	TRBJ2-1	many	TGTGCCACCAGTGACGCGGGACTAGCGGGAGGAAGGGGCTCCTACAATGAGCAGTTCTTC	CATSDAGLAGGRGSYNEQFF
TRBV4-1	TRBD2	TRBJ2-1	-	TGCGCCAGCAGGCCGACTAGCGCGACACCCAATGAGCAGTTCTTC	CASRPTSATPNEQFF
TRBV6-2/TRBV6-3	-	TRBJ2-7	many	TGTGCCAGCAGCCCTGACATAGCCATTTACGAGCAGTACTTC	CASSPDIAIYEQYF
TRBV29-1	-	TRBJ1-1	many	TGCAGCGGCCAGCAGCGGTCGGACACTGAAGCTTTCTTT	CSGQQRSDTEAFF
TRBV7-2	-	TRBJ1-1	many	TGTGCCAGCAGCTTAGGGCGTTTCACCGGGCCCCCTGAAGCTTTCTTT	CASSLGRFTGPPEAFF
TRBV12-3/TRBV12-4	-	TRBJ1-6	many	TGTGCCAGCAGCTCCTCAGGGAATACCCTCCACTTT	CASSSSGNTLHF
TRBV15	-	TRBJ2-4	many	TGTGCCACCAGCAGACAACAGGGAGGCAAAAACATTCAGTACTTC	CATSRQQGGKNIQYF
TRBV7-8	-	TRBJ1-5	many	TGTGCCAGCAGCCCGGTAGACAGCAATCAGCCCCAGCATTTT	CASSPVDSNQPQHF
TRBV3-1	TRBD1	TRBJ2-7	many	TGTGCCAGCAGCGCACAGGGGGTGCTAGGCGAGCAGTACTTC	CASSAQGVLGEQYF
TRBV11-3	-	TRBJ2-7	many	TGTGCCAGCAGCATATCCGGGACCCCCTCGTACGAGCAGTACTTC	CASSISGTPSYEQYF
TRBV4-2	-	TRBJ2-1	many	TGTGCCAGCAGCCCCGGAGGGGATGAGCAGTTCTTC	CASSPGGDEQFF
TRBV2	-	TRBJ2-2	many	TGTGCCAGCAGGGCAGGGGCGGGGGAGCTGTTTTTT	CASRAGAGELFF
TRBV5-1	TRBD2	TRBJ2-5	many	TGCGCCAGCAGCCCTTCAAGCGGGAGCGGTGGAGAGACCCAGTACTTC	CASSPSSGSGGETQYF
TRBV29-1	TRBD1	TRBJ1-5	many	TGCAGCGTTGGGGACAGCCTCAATCAGCCCCAGCATTTT	CSVGDSLNQPQHF
TRBV5-1	-	TRBJ2-7	many	TGCGCCAGCAGCTTGGGGTTAGCGGTTAACAACTACGAGCAGTACTTC	CASSLGLAVNNYEQYF
TRBV24-1	TRBD2	TRBJ2-2	many	TGTGCCACCAGTGAAACTAGCGGGGCCCGTAACACCGGGGAGCTGTTTTTT	CATSETSGARNTGELFF
TRBV9	TRBD2	TRBJ2-3	many	TGTGCCAGCAGCGTAGCGGGAGGAGATACGCAGTATTTT	CASSVAGGDTQYF
TRBV5-6	-	TRBJ1-2	many	TGTGCCAGCAGCTTGGACAGGGTGGGAGGCTACACCTTC	CASSLDRVGGYTF
TRBV18	-	TRBJ1-5	few	TGTGCCAGCTCACCGGAGAGCAGGGGCAATCAGCCCCAGCATTTT	CASSPESRGNQPQHF
TRBV7-8	-	TRBJ2-6	many	TGTGCCAGCAGCGGAGGACGAACATCTGGGGCCAACGTCCTGACTTTC	CASSGGRTSGANVLTF
TRBV7-2	TRBD2	TRBJ2-7	many	TGTGCCAGCAGCCCACCACGCCTAGCGGGAGGGGGTTACGAGCAGTACTTC	CASSPPRLAGGGYEQYF
TRBV6-6	-	TRBJ1-1	many	TGTGCCAGCAGTTACTCGGGAGGGTATGACACTGAAGCTTTCTTT	CASSYSGGYDTEAFF
TRBV7-2	-	TRBJ2-5	-	TGTGCCAGCAGTCGCCCCCAAGAGACCCAGTACTTC	CASSRPQETQYF
TRBV14	TRBD1	TRBJ2-1	many	TGTGCCAGCAGCCCCTACTTGGGACAGGTATCGAATGAGCAGTTCTTC	CASSPYLGQVSNEQFF